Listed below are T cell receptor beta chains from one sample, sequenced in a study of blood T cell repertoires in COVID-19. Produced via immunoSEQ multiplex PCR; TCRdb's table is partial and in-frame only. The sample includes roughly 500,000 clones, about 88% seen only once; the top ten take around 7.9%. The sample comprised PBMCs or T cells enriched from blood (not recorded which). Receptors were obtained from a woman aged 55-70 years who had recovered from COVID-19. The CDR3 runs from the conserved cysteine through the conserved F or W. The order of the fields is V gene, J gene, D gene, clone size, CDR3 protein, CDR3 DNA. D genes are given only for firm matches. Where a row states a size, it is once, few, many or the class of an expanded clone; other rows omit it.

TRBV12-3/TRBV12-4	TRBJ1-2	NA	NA	CASSFEGYGYTF	TGTGCCAGCAGTTTTGAGGGTTATGGCTACACCTTC
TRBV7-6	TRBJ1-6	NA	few	CASSLVSGGRSPLHF	TGTGCCAGCAGCTTAGTCAGCGGGGGCAGGTCACCCCTCCACTTT
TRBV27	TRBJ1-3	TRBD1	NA	CASKTGGSGNTIYF	TGTGCCAGCAAGACAGGGGGCTCTGGAAACACCATATATTTT
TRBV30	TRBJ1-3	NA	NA	CAWRWGASGNTIYF	TGTGCCTGGAGATGGGGCGCCTCTGGAAACACCATATATTTT
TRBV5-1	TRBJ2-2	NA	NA	CASSYLQAPTGELFF	TGCGCCAGCAGCTATCTGCAGGCACCCACCGGGGAGCTGTTTTTT
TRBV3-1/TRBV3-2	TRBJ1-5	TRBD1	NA	CASSQGTGGNQPQHF	TGTGCCAGCAGCCAAGGGACAGGGGGAAACCAGCCCCAGCATTTT
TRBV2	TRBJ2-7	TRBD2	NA	CASSLSGGINYEQYF	TGTGCCAGCAGCCTTAGCGGGGGGATTAACTACGAGCAGTACTTC
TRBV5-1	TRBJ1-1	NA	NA	CASSLGVTGNTEAFF	TGCGCCAGCAGCTTGGGGGTTACGGGGAACACTGAAGCTTTCTTT
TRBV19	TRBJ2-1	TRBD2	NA	CASSKTSGAYNEQFF	TGTGCCAGTAGTAAGACTAGCGGGGCTTACAATGAGCAGTTCTTC
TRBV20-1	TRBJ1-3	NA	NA	CSARREDTIYF	TGCAGTGCTAGGCGGGAGGACACCATATATTTT
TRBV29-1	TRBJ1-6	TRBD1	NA	CSVAGTGALHF	TGCAGCGTCGCCGGGACAGGGGCCCTCCACTTT
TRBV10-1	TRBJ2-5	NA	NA	CASTAGGSGETQYF	TGCGCCAGCACCGCCGGGGGATCGGGAGAGACCCAGTACTTC
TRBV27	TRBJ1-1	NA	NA	CASSYKGVTEAFF	TGTGCCAGCAGTTATAAGGGGGTCACTGAAGCTTTCTTT
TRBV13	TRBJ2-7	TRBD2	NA	CASSLTSGGARSYEQYF	TGTGCCAGCAGTTTGACTAGCGGGGGGGCCAGGTCCTACGAGCAGTACTTC
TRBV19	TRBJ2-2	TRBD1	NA	CASRPQGAATGELFF	TGTGCCAGTAGACCACAGGGGGCGGCCACCGGGGAGCTGTTTTTT
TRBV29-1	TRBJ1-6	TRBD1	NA	CSVLTGSSNSPLHF	TGCAGCGTTTTGACAGGGTCAAGCAATTCACCCCTCCACTTT
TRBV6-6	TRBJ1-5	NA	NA	CASSSPGNQPQHF	TGTGCCAGCAGCTCTCCAGGAAATCAGCCCCAGCATTTT
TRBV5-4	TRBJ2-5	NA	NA	CASSLGAANTQETQYF	TGTGCCAGCAGCTTAGGGGCCGCCAACACGCAAGAGACCCAGTACTTC
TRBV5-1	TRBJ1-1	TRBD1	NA	CASSLAGGGTTEAFF	TGCGCCAGCAGCTTGGCAGGGGGCGGAACCACTGAAGCTTTCTTT
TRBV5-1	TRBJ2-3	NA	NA	CASSLDQGLWTDTQYF	TGCGCCAGCAGCTTGGACCAGGGCCTATGGACAGATACGCAGTATTTT
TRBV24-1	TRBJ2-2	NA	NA	CATSAITQGTGELFF	TGTGCCACCAGTGCCATTACACAGGGAACCGGGGAGCTGTTTTTT
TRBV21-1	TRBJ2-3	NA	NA	CASSKGRASGGAPDTQYF	TGTGCCAGCAGCAAAGGGAGGGCTAGCGGGGGGGCCCCAGATACGCAGTATTTT